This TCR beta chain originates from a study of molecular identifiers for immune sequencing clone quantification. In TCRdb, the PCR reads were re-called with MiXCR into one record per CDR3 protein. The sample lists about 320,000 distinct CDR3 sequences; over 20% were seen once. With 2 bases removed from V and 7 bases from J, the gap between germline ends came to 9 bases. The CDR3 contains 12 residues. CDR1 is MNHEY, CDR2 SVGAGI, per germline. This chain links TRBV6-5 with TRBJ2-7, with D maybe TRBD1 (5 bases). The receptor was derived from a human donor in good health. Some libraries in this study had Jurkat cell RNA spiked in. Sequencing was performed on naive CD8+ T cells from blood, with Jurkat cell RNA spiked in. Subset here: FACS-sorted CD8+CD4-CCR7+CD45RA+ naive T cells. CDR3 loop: CASSYQGLEQYF. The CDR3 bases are TGTGCCAGCAGTTACCAGGGTTTGGAGCAGTACTTC.